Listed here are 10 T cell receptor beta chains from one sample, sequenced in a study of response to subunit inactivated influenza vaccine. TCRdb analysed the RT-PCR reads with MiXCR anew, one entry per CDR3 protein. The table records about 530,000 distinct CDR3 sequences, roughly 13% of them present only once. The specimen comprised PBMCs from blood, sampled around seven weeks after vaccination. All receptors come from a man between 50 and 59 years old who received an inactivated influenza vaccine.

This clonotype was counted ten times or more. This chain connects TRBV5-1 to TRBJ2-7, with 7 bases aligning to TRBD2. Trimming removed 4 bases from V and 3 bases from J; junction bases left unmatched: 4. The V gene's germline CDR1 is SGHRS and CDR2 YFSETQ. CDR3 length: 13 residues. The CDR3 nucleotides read TGCGCCAGCAGCGACAGCGGGGTCTACGAGCAGTACTTC. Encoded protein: CASSDSGVYEQYF.

The CDR3: CASSSNFGTSNEQFF. The CDR3 nucleotides are TGTGCCAGCAGTTCCAATTTCGGGACTAGCAATGAGCAGTTCTTC. This sequence joins TRBV6-2 or TRBV6-3 and TRBJ2-1; TRBD2 aligns across 8 bases. The V gene's germline CDR1 is MNHEY and CDR2 SVGEGT. J gave up 6 bases and V 4 bases, and 8 bases lay outside the gene matches. CDR3 length: 15 amino acids.

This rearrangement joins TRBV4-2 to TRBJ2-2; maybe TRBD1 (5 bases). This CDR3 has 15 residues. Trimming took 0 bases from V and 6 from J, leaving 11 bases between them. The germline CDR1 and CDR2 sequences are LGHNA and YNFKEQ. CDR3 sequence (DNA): TGTGCCAGCAGCCAAGATAAAGGGGTTTCCGGGGAGCTGTTTTTT. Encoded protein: CASSQDKGVSGELFF.

The CDR3 here is CASSLVVGSTEAFF. The CDR3 nucleotides are TGCGCCAGCAGCTTGGTTGTGGGCAGCACTGAAGCTTTCTTT. The rearrangement links TRBV5-1 to TRBJ1-1; no definite D call. The CDR3 runs 14 residues. Trimming took off 0 bases at V and 4 bases at J, with 10 bases between the two ends. In germline, CDR1 is SGHRS, CDR2 YFSETQ.

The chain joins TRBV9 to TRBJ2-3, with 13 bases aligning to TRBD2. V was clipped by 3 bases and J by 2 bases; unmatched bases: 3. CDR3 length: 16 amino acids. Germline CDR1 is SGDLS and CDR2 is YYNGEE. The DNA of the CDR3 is TGTGCCAGCAGCGCACTAGCGGGAGGGCACACAGATACGCAGTATTTT. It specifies CASSALAGGHTDTQYF. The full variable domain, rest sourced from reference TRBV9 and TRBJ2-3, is DSGVTQTPKHLITATGQRVTLRCSPRSGDLSVYWYQQSLDQGLQFLIQYYNGEERAKGNILERFSAQQFPDLHSELNLSSLELGDSALYFCASSALAGGHTDTQYFGPGTRLTVL.

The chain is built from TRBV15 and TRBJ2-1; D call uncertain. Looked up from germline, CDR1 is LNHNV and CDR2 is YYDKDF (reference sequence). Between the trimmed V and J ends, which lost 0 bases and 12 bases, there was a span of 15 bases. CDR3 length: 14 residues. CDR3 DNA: TGTGCCACCAGCAGAGATGTGGTCAGTTTGGGGCAGTTCTTC. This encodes CATSRDVVSLGQFF.

The CDR3, as DNA: TGTGCCCTCAGTTTAGCGCCGGGACAGGGCCTTAGCTCCTACGAGCAGTACTTC. Translation: CALSLAPGQGLSSYEQYF. The chain couples TRBV12-3 or TRBV12-4 to TRBJ2-7; 9 nucleotides match TRBD1. This CDR3 has 18 residues. The J segment lost 0 bases and the V segment lost 11 bases, leaving 20 bases of the junction unmatched.

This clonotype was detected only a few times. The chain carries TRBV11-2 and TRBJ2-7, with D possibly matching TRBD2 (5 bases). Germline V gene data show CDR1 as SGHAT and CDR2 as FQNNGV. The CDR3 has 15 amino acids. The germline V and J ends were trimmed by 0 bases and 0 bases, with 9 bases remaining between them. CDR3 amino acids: CASSLDRGSSYEQYF. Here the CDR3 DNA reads TGTGCCAGCAGCTTAGATCGGGGAAGCTCCTACGAGCAGTACTTC.

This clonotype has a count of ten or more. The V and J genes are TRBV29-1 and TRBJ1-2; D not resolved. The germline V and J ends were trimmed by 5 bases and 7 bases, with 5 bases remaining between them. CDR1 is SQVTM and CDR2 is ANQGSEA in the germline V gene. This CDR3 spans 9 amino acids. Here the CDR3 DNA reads TGCAGCGTTTGTTGTGGCTACACCTTC. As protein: CSVCCGYTF.

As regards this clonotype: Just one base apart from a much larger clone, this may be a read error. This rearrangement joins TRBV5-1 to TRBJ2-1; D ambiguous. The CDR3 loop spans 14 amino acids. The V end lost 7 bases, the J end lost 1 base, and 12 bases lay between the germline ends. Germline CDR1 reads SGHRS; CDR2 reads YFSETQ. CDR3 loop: CASARLPSYNEQFF. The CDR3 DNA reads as TGCGCCAGCGCGCGCCTACCGTCCTACAATGAGCAGTTCTTC.